The rows below give T cell receptor beta chains drawn from one sample of a study of post-analysis software for immune sequencing data. Each CDR3 protein is one row after TCRdb ran MiXCR on the PCR reads. In the table there are roughly 800,000 distinct CDR3 sequences, roughly 30% of which are singletons. Sequenced material: blood. Receptor source: a girl aged 5-17 years with multiple sclerosis. The CDR3 runs from the conserved cysteine through the conserved F or W. The D gene is left open where the match is weak. The size entry is marked missing in some rows and otherwise reads once, few, many or a size class.

j_gene | abundance | v_gene | d_gene | CDR3aa | CDR3nt
TRBJ2-7 | - | TRBV28 | - | CASRDRKPAYEQYF | TGTGCCAGTCGCGACAGGAAACCTGCCTACGAGCAGTACTTC
TRBJ2-7 | - | TRBV20-1 | - | CSGGGISYEQYF | TGCAGTGGTGGCGGGATCTCCTACGAGCAGTACTTC
TRBJ2-1 | few | TRBV7-2 | - | CASSLGREYNEQFF | TGTGCCAGCAGCTTAGGCAGGGAATACAATGAGCAGTTCTTC
TRBJ2-6 | few | TRBV12-3/TRBV12-4 | TRBD1 | CASSSTLGQLRSGANVLTF | TGTGCCAGCAGTTCTACGCTGGGACAGCTACGCTCTGGGGCCAACGTCCTGACTTTC
TRBJ1-4 | - | TRBV11-2 | - | CASSLSGKLFF | TGTGCCAGCAGCTTATCTGGAAAACTGTTTTTT
TRBJ2-7 | - | TRBV6-6 | TRBD1 | CASSPRDRGSYEQYF | TGTGCCAGCAGTCCCAGGGACAGGGGTTCCTACGAGCAGTACTTC
TRBJ1-5 | - | TRBV6-5 | TRBD1 | CASSRGQAAPQHF | TGTGCCAGCAGCCGTGGACAGGCCGCCCCCCAGCATTTT
TRBJ2-1 | - | TRBV20-1 | - | CSAPQGLGSYNEHFF | TGCAGTGCTCCTCAGGGGTTAGGGTCCTACAATGAGCATTTCTTC
TRBJ2-2 | - | TRBV11-2 | TRBD2 | CASPSHGGSNTGELFF | TGTGCCAGCCCCAGTCACGGCGGGAGTAACACCGGGGAGCTGTTTTTT
TRBJ2-1 | many | TRBV29-1 | TRBD2 | CSVEDRSGLAMGNEQFF | TGCAGCGTTGAAGATCGCTCCGGACTAGCGATGGGTAATGAGCAGTTCTTC